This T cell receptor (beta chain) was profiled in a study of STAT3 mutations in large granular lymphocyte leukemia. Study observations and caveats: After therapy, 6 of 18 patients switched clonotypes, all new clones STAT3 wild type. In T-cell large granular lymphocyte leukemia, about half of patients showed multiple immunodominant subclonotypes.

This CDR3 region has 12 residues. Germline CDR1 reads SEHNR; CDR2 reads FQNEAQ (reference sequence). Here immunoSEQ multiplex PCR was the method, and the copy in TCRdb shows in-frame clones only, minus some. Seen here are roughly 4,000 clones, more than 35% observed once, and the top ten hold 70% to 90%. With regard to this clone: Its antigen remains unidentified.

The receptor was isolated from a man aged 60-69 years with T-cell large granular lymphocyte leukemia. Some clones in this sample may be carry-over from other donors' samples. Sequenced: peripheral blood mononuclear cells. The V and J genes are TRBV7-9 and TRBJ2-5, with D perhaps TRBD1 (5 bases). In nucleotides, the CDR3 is TGTGCTACCCAGGGCCGCTGGGGGACCCAGTACTTC. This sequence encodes CATQGRWGTQYF.